This TCR beta chain is from a study of blood T cell repertoires in COVID-19 (dated by TCRdb to between 2020 and 2021). General notes on the study: Samples covering the acute and convalescent phases of COVID-19 were provided by collaborators in the United States, Italy and Spain. The dataset comprised deeply sampled blood TCRbeta repertoires from subjects exposed to, actively infected with, or recovered from COVID-19. The material from the prospective study consisted of cDNA or gDNA derived from T cells, B-cell-depleted T cells, or PBMCs. The samples were drawn from the first 160 participants of the ongoing ImmuneRACE study and from about 1,200 subjects provided by 6 global collaborators. The repertoires were made available in a free public database intended to serve as a resource for research on the immune response to SARS-CoV-2. Where available, HLA class I and class II types were taken from metadata supplied by the sample provider and were not determined by assay-based typing. A de-identified subject ID, COVID-19 status, age in years and sex were almost always included in the sample metadata.

TCRbeta CDR3 regions were amplified from genomic DNA using the immunoSEQ Assay, a bias-controlled multiplex PCR. The original pipeline was this. The number of nucleated cells in each sample was estimated from the amplification of reference gene primers within the assay. To quantify the absolute abundance of each unique TCRbeta CDR3 rearrangement, sequence reads were collapsed and filtered. For each sample, productive Simpson clonality was calculated as the square root of Simpson's diversity index across productive rearrangements. Held by TCRdb, this immuneACCESS table contains in-frame sequences only and omits some clones. Under half of the omission traces to an unresolved V gene where checked; the cause of the rest is unknown. V and J calls and clone size are as listed in that table; D and trimming were resolved from the DNA. The sample records more than 250,000 clones, around 87% of which are singletons. The ten largest clones take up about 2.2% of the sample.

To note about this clone: Its antigen remains unidentified. One base away there is no much larger clone; base qualities are not given.

The germline V gene (reference sequence) supplies CDR1 LNHDA and CDR2 SQIVND. The CDR3, from cysteine to phenylalanine, totals 16 residues. Of all the DNA, just the CDR3 is kept, 48 bases in frame from base 1. The V end loses 5 bases and the J end loses 0 bases, and a stretch of 14 bases separates them. Study-wide findings and limitations: The amount of clinical and demographic metadata varied by source and participant and was provided uncurated.

A second Seattle source provided samples from volunteer blood donors who had recovered from COVID-19. Collaborating institutions collected whole blood in K2EDTA tubes following their own protocols. For TCRbeta analysis, collaborator samples were shipped as frozen whole blood, as isolated PBMCs, or as DNA extracted from either sample type. The source is a woman between 25 and 40 years old who had recovered from COVID-19. Input material: peripheral blood. The chain is encoded by TRBV19 joined to TRBJ1-5, with the D gene uncertain. CDR3 loop: CASSSQHQDSNQPQHF. The nucleotides are TGTGCCAGTAGTTCCCAGCACCAGGATAGCAATCAGCCCCAGCATTTT.